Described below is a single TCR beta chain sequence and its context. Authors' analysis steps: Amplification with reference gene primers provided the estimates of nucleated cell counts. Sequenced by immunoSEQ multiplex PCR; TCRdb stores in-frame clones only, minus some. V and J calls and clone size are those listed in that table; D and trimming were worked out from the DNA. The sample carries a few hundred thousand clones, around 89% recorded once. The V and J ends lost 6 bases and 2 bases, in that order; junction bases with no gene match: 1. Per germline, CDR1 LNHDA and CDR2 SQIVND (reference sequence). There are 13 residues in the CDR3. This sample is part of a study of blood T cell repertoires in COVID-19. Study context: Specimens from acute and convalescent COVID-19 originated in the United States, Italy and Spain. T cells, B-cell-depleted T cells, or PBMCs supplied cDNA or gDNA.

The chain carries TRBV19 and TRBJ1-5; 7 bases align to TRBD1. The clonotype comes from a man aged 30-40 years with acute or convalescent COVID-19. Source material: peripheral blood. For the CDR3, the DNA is TGTGCCAGTAGCGACAGGGGCAATCAGCCCCAGCATTTT. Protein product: CASSDRGNQPQHF.